Listed here are 11 T cell receptor beta chains from one sample, sequenced in a study of regulatory T cells in long-lasting Graves disease. Sample time point: newly diagnosed GD, antithyroid drugs for less than 3 months. The authors made the TCR library using RNA they extracted from PBMCs. TCR beta libraries were built with iRepertoire HTBI primers and Arm-PCR of CDR3 regions. TCRdb re-called the multiplex PCR reads through MiXCR, storing one row per CDR3 protein. The sample holds almost 450,000 distinct CDR3 sequences, 15% to 20% seen once. The same specimen was also included in a second study, on T cells in Graves' hyperthyroidism and ophthalmopathy.

The source material was peripheral blood mononuclear cells (PBMCs), sampled at new diagnosis, from a patient treated with antithyroid drugs. The origin of the receptors is a woman between 25 and 40 years old with Graves disease.

This clonotype occurred many times. J is TRBJ2-2 and V is TRBV2; D may be TRBD1 or TRBD2 (5 bases each). CDR3 length equals 17 residues. V was cut by 3 bases and J by 0 bases, with 14 bases left in between. The germline V gene has CDR1 SNHLY and CDR2 FYNNEI. The CDR3 protein is CASSDPGTAANTGELFF. The DNA for the CDR3 is TGTGCCAGCAGTGACCCCGGGACCGCGGCGAACACCGGGGAGCTGTTTTTT.

This clonotype was detected many times. The chain joins TRBV18 to TRBJ1-1; no clear D. The germline V and J ends were trimmed by 8 bases and 0 bases, with 16 bases remaining between them. Per germline, CDR1 KGHSH and CDR2 LQKENI. The CDR3 loop spans 15 amino acids. The CDR3 sequence is CASSPSPVMNTEAFF. As DNA, the CDR3 is TGTGCCAGCAGCCCCTCCCCAGTTATGAACACTGAAGCTTTCTTT.

This clonotype was counted many times. The V gene is TRBV27, the J gene TRBJ2-7; D ambiguous. Germline V gene data show CDR1 as MNHEY and CDR2 as SMNVEV (reference sequence). The CDR3 consists of 10 residues. Trimming took off 7 bases at V and 3 bases at J, with 4 bases between the two ends. The CDR3: CASTLYEQYF. CDR3 nucleotides: TGTGCCAGCACCCTCTACGAGCAGTACTTC.

This clonotype appeared many times. The chain is built from TRBV6-5 and TRBJ1-1; unclear D gene. V lost 4 bases, J lost 0 bases, and 9 bases lay in between. From germline, CDR1 is MNHEY and CDR2 SVGAGI. The CDR3 length is 14 residues. The CDR3: CASSFRTVNTEAFF. CDR3 in DNA: TGTGCCAGCAGTTTCCGGACCGTGAACACTGAAGCTTTCTTT.

CDR3: CAISESLLGANSYNEQFF. CDR3 bases: TGTGCCATCAGTGAGTCGTTATTAGGCGCAAACTCCTACAATGAGCAGTTCTTC. This chain uses TRBV10-3 with TRBJ2-1; D uncertain. The CDR3 runs 18 residues. Germline V gene lookup returns CDR1 ENHRY and CDR2 SYGVKD. Trimming removed 0 bases at V and 0 bases at J, with 15 bases between.

This clonotype was counted many times. This chain connects TRBV28 to TRBJ1-6; D is uncertain. V was shortened by 4 bases and J by 2 bases, with 15 bases between the two germline ends. The germline V gene has CDR1 MDHEN and CDR2 SYDVKM. This CDR3 region has 17 residues. In DNA, the CDR3 is TGTGCCAGCAGTTGGTCGGGGAGCGGGACCTATAATTCACCCCTCCACTTT. Translated, it gives CASSWSGSGTYNSPLHF.

In this sample, this clonotype turned up a few times. The chain links TRBV5-1 to TRBJ1-2; the D gene is possibly TRBD1 (6 bases). CDR3 length: 17 residues. Germline V gene sequence: CDR1 SGHRS, CDR2 YFSETQ. Trimming pared 4 bases from V and 8 bases from J, leaving 27 bases between. The CDR3 DNA reads as TGCGCCAGCAGCCAGACGAACTTTGACGACAGGTTCGACGGCTACACCTTC. This codes for CASSQTNFDDRFDGYTF.

The table lists this clonotype with many counts. V usage is TRBV7-2 and J usage is TRBJ1-2; no reliable D call. Deletions cut 5 bases from V and 8 bases from J, with 18 bases between. The CDR3 covers 14 residues. Per germline, CDR1 SGHTA and CDR2 FQGNSA. In DNA, the CDR3 is TGTGCCAGCAGCCCTCCCAGCGTCCCTCAGGGCTACACCTTC. Translation gives CASSPPSVPQGYTF.

About this clonotype: This could be a read error, since a much larger clone is one nucleotide away. This chain uses TRBV20-1 with TRBJ2-1; 12 bases align to TRBD2. V dropped 1 base and J dropped 10; count of bases not matched to a gene: 14. The V gene's germline CDR1 is DFQATT and CDR2 SNEGSKA (reference sequence). This CDR3 has 17 amino acids. The CDR3 coding sequence is TGCAGTGCTAGAGCCTACCTCCTAGCGGGAGGGCCGAAGGAGCAGTTCTTC. This gives the protein CSARAYLLAGGPKEQFF.

For this clonotype: A far larger clone is one base from this, pointing to a likely read error. The rearrangement uses TRBV6-5 and TRBJ2-3, with D perhaps matching TRBD2 (6 bases). CDR3 size: 15 residues. Germline V lookup: CDR1 MNHEY, CDR2 SVGAGI. CDR3 sequence: CASSYSGGAGETRYF. The CDR3 nucleotides read TGTGCCAGCAGTTACTCCGGGGGAGCTGGGGAGACCCGGTACTTC.

This clonotype was detected only a few times. The genes are TRBV5-1 and TRBJ2-2, with 7 positions matching TRBD1. The V and J ends lost 4 bases and 6 bases, in that order; junction bases with no gene match: 6. The V gene's germline CDR1 is SGHRS and CDR2 YFSETQ. This CDR3 has 14 residues. The CDR3 here is CASSENRGAGELFF. DNA for the CDR3: TGCGCCAGCAGCGAAAACAGGGGCGCCGGGGAGCTGTTTTTT.